One and the same sample provided the 23 T cell receptor beta chains below, sequenced in a study of blood T cell repertoires in COVID-19. Produced via immunoSEQ multiplex PCR; TCRdb's table is partial and in-frame only. Of roughly 140,000 clones in the sample, approximately 87% were seen once. The sequencing sample was made of peripheral blood. These receptors were collected from a woman between 40 and 50 years old with acute or convalescent COVID-19.

The chain employs TRBV18 and TRBJ2-3; 8 nucleotides line up with TRBD2. CDR3 length: 15 amino acids. The ends lost 4 bases at V and 1 base at J; junction bases unmatched: 4. The germline V gene encodes CDR1 KGHSH and CDR2 LQKENI. The CDR3 region is CASSQGLGGTDTQYF. In DNA, the CDR3 is TGTGCCAGCTCACAGGGACTAGGGGGCACAGATACGCAGTATTTT. The variable domain in full, completed from reference TRBV18 and TRBJ2-3, reads NAGVMQNPRHLVRRRGQEARLRCSPMKGHSHVYWYRQLPEEGLKFMVYLQKENIIDESGMPKERFSAEFPKEGPSILRIQQVVRGDSAAYFCASSQGLGGTDTQYFGPGTRLTVL.

V and J are TRBV18 and TRBJ1-3, with D maybe TRBD1 (5 bases). Germline lookup yields CDR1 KGHSH and CDR2 LQKENI. The CDR3 contains 16 residues. V was pared by 2 bases and J by 0 bases, with 11 bases between. The CDR3 DNA sequence: TGTGCCAGCTCACCATTGGCAGGGAACTCTGGAAACACCATATATTTT. This encodes CASSPLAGNSGNTIYF.

This clone was seen only once. The chain employs TRBV5-6 and TRBJ1-2; 7 positions match TRBD1. The CDR3 is 15 residues long. Germline loops: CDR1 SGHDT, CDR2 YYEEEE. V shed 4 bases and J 4 bases; nucleotides not matched to a gene: 10. CDR3 sequence: CASSIRDRVLYGYTF. CDR3 DNA: TGTGCCAGCAGCATCCGGGACAGAGTCCTCTATGGCTACACCTTC.

This chain uses TRBV7-6 with TRBJ1-3; D gene uncertain. Germline lookup yields CDR1 SGHVS and CDR2 FNYEAQ. The CDR3 sequence is 13 residues long. V lost 5 bases, J lost 3 bases, and 8 bases lay in between. This CDR3 reads CASSQHIGNTIYF. Written as DNA, the CDR3 is TGTGCCAGCAGCCAACACATTGGAAACACCATATATTTT.

The chain combines TRBV20-1 with TRBJ1-2; perhaps TRBD1 as D (5 bases). The CDR3 spans 11 residues. Germline values: CDR1 DFQATT, CDR2 SNEGSKA (reference sequence). Trimming pared 2 bases from V and 7 bases from J, leaving 8 bases between. The CDR3 nucleotides are TGCAGTGCTAGACAGGGCGGTGGCTACACCTTC. As protein: CSARQGGGYTF.

The rearrangement uses TRBV27 and TRBJ2-7, with D unresolved. This CDR3 has 10 residues. CDR1 is MNHEY and CDR2 is SMNVEV in the germline V gene (reference sequence). Between the trimmed V and J ends, which lost 8 bases and 3 bases, there was a span of 5 bases. CDR3 protein: CASGFYEQYF. The CDR3 DNA follows: TGTGCCAGCGGCTTCTACGAGCAGTACTTC.

The chain joins TRBV5-8 to TRBJ2-2; 9 positions agree with TRBD1. The germline V gene has CDR1 SGHTS and CDR2 YDEGEE. With 3 bases clipped from V and 3 bases from J, the junction kept 3 bases outside the gene matches. This CDR3 contains 15 residues. CDR3: CASSWDRVDTGELFF. In DNA form, the CDR3 reads TGTGCCAGCAGCTGGGACAGGGTAGACACCGGGGAGCTGTTTTTT.

The chain links TRBV4-1 to TRBJ1-2, with 7 bases lining up with TRBD1. CDR1 is MGHRA, CDR2 YSYEKL, per germline. The ends lost 1 base at V and 4 bases at J; junction bases unmatched: 6. This CDR3 region has 15 residues. CDR3 sequence: CASSQAMTGSYGYTF. In DNA form, the CDR3 reads TGCGCCAGCAGCCAAGCGATGACAGGGTCCTATGGCTACACCTTC.

V usage is TRBV7-3 and J usage is TRBJ2-7; a possible D gene is TRBD1 (6 bases). V was pared by 1 base and J by 4 bases, with 14 bases between. Germline V gene data show CDR1 as SGHTA and CDR2 as FQGTGA. The CDR3 is 15 amino acids. CDR3 DNA: TGTGCCAGCAGCTTAAGCGGCAGGGGACCGTACGAGCAGTACTTC. Encoded protein: CASSLSGRGPYEQYF.

The V gene is TRBV5-5, the J gene TRBJ1-3, with TRBD1 as a possible D gene (6 bases). Between the trimmed V and J ends, which lost 3 bases and 2 bases, there was a span of 12 bases. The germline CDR1 and CDR2 sequences are SGHKS and YYEKEE (reference sequence). The CDR3 extends over 15 amino acids. DNA of the CDR3: TGTGCCAGCAGCTCGGACAGCCAAACTGGAAACACCATATATTTT. Translation gives CASSSDSQTGNTIYF. The full variable domain, its missing parts supplied by reference TRBV5-5 and TRBJ1-3, is DAGVTQSPTHLIKTRGQQVTLRCSPISGHKSVSWYQQVLGQGPQFIFQYYEKEERGRGNFPDRFSARQFPNYSSELNVNALLLGDSALYLCASSSDSQTGNTIYFGEGSWLTVV.

This chain connects TRBV13 to TRBJ1-3, with D tentatively TRBD1 (5 bases). Deletions cut 4 bases from V and 1 base from J, with 11 bases between. Germline CDR1 PRHDT, CDR2 FYEKMQ (reference sequence). The length of the CDR3 is 15 residues. The CDR3 bases are TGTGCCAGCAGCTCACAGGCTATTTCTGGAAACACCATATATTTT. The encoded protein is CASSSQAISGNTIYF.

The CDR3 DNA follows: TGTGCCAGCAGTCCCGGACAGGGGGGGTCTGGGGCCAACGTCCTGACTTTC. This translates into CASSPGQGGSGANVLTF. The rearrangement uses TRBV28 and TRBJ2-6; 10 positions agree with TRBD1. This CDR3 spans 17 amino acids. Germline V CDR1 and CDR2: MDHEN, SYDVKM. J was trimmed by 1 base and V by 5 bases; bases with no gene match: 5.

V is TRBV3-1 (or the pseudogene TRBV3-2) and J is TRBJ2-2; 12 nucleotides align to TRBD2. This CDR3 region has 19 residues. The junction had 12 bases not matched to a gene; V was cut back by 3 bases and J by 4 bases. CDR1 is LGHDT, CDR2 YNNKEL, per germline (reference sequence). This chain's CDR3 is CASSHRALAGGRGTGELFF. The CDR3 bases are TGTGCCAGCAGCCACCGAGCCCTAGCGGGAGGGCGAGGCACCGGGGAGCTGTTTTTT.

The chain has TRBV6-5 and TRBJ1-5, with TRBD1 identical over 8 bases. The CDR3 length is 16 residues. Germline-derived CDR1 and CDR2 are MNHEY and SVGAGI. With 2 bases clipped from V and 0 bases from J, the junction kept 3 bases outside the gene matches. The CDR3 nucleotides read TGTGCCAGCAGTTACCCGACAGGGGATAGCAATCAGCCCCAGCATTTT. As protein: CASSYPTGDSNQPQHF.

The chain recombines TRBV6-6 with TRBJ1-1, with 8 nucleotides matching TRBD1. The trim removed 2 bases at V and 6 bases at J, leaving 5 bases unmatched. The CDR3 consists of 14 residues. Germline assignment: CDR1 MNHNY and CDR2 SVGAGI (reference sequence). CDR3 loop: CASSYPTGDSEAFF. The CDR3 nucleotides read TGTGCCAGCAGTTACCCGACAGGGGACTCTGAAGCTTTCTTT.

The chain uses TRBV7-9 and TRBJ2-7; 8 bases are shared with TRBD2. Losses at the gene ends were 5 bases for V and 1 base for J; bases not matched to a gene: 7. Germline CDR1 SEHNR, CDR2 FQNEAQ (reference sequence). The CDR3 is 15 amino acids. CDR3 residues: CASSALAGPSYEQYF. In nucleotides, the CDR3 is TGTGCCAGCAGCGCTCTAGCGGGCCCTTCCTACGAGCAGTACTTC.

CDR3 in amino acids: CASSLVSGAVTGELFF. For the CDR3, the DNA is TGTGCCAGCAGCTTAGTGTCGGGAGCGGTGACCGGGGAGCTGTTTTTT. The chain has TRBV7-9 and TRBJ2-2, with a tentative D call TRBD2 (6 bases). The CDR3 covers 16 residues. Germline CDR1 SEHNR, CDR2 FQNEAQ (reference sequence). V was clipped by 1 base and J by 5 bases, with 14 bases between them.

The V gene is TRBV4-1, the J gene TRBJ1-2; D may be TRBD1 (6 bases). The CDR3 loop spans 16 amino acids. Germline V gene data show CDR1 as MGHRA and CDR2 as YSYEKL. Trimming shortened V by 0 bases and J by 6 bases, and 17 bases separated the two germline ends. Here the CDR3 DNA reads TGCGCCAGCAGCCAAGAGGGCAGGGGTTTTAGCGATGGCTACACCTTC. It translates to CASSQEGRGFSDGYTF.

This clone was observed once. The CDR3 DNA reads TGTGCCAGCAGTTTCAGCGGGGCAACTAATGAAAAACTGTTTTTT. Translated: CASSFSGATNEKLFF. The chain joins TRBV27 to TRBJ1-4; D remains unclear. Trimming stripped 3 bases from V and 0 bases from J, with 8 bases between. Germline V CDR1 and CDR2: MNHEY, SMNVEV (reference sequence). The CDR3 is made up of 15 amino acids.

The chain employs TRBV30 and TRBJ2-7; 8 positions agree with TRBD1. The V segment lost 3 bases and the J segment 3 bases; nucleotides outside the gene matches: 1. The CDR3 has 12 amino acids. Germline V gene sequence: CDR1 GTSNPN, CDR2 SVGIG (reference sequence). The CDR3 protein is CAWSDRGYEQYF. The CDR3 nucleotides read TGTGCCTGGAGCGACAGGGGCTACGAGCAGTACTTC.

The V call is TRBV18, the J call TRBJ1-1, with D unclear. CDR1 KGHSH and CDR2 LQKENI come from the germline V gene. The CDR3 has 13 residues. Trimming removed 2 bases at V and 11 bases at J, with 15 bases between. The CDR3 spells CASSPYNMLGAFF. DNA for the CDR3: TGTGCCAGCTCACCATATAATATGCTCGGGGCTTTCTTT.

The rearrangement links TRBV5-1 to TRBJ2-2; 13 nucleotides match TRBD2. V shed 2 bases and J 3 bases; nucleotides not matched to a gene: 4. Looked up from germline, CDR1 is SGHRS and CDR2 is YFSETQ. The CDR3 runs 17 residues. DNA of the CDR3: TGCGCCAGCAGCTTTCGACTAGCGGGGGGCGACACCGGGGAGCTGTTTTTT. It codes for CASSFRLAGGDTGELFF.

The V and J genes are TRBV2 and TRBJ2-2; tentatively, D is TRBD1 (6 bases). Germline V gives CDR1 SNHLY, CDR2 FYNNEI. Trimming removed 7 bases at V and 4 bases at J, with 7 bases between. The CDR3 sequence is 12 residues long. CDR3 nucleotide sequence: TGTGCCAGCACCAGGGGCACCGGGGAGCTGTTTTTT. Residues: CASTRGTGELFF.